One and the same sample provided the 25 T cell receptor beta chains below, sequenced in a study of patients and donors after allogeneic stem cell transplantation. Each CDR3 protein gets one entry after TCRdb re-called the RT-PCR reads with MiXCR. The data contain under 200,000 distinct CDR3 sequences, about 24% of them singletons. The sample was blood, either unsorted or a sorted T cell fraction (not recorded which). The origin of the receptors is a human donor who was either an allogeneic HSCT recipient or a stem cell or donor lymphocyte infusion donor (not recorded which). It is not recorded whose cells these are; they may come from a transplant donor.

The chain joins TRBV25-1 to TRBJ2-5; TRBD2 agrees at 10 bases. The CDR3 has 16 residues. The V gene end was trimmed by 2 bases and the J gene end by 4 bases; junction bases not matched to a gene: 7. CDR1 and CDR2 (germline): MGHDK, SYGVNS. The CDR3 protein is CASSEGASGGAETQYF. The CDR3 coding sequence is TGTGCCAGCAGTGAAGGGGCTAGCGGGGGAGCAGAGACCCAGTACTTC.

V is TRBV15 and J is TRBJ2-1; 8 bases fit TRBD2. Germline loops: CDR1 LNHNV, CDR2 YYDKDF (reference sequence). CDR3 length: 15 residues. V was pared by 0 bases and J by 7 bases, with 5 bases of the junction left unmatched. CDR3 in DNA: TGTGCCACCAGCAGAGAGCGGGAGGTCTTAAATGAGCAGTTCTTC. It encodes CATSREREVLNEQFF.

This chain's CDR3 is CASGELAVEAFF. CDR3 sequence (DNA): TGTGCCAGCGGGGAGTTAGCTGTTGAAGCTTTCTTT. The chain uses TRBV7-9 and TRBJ1-1; unclear D gene. The V end was cut by 8 bases, the J end by 7 bases, with 14 bases between. CDR3 size: 12 residues. Germline loops: CDR1 SEHNR, CDR2 FQNEAQ (reference sequence). Complete variable domain (other parts from reference TRBV7-9 and TRBJ1-1): DTGVSQNPRHKITKRGQNVTFRCDPISEHNRLYWYRQTLGQGPEFLTYFQNEAQLEKSRLLSDRFSAERPKGSFSTLEIQRTEQGDSAMYLCASGELAVEAFFGQGTRLTVV.

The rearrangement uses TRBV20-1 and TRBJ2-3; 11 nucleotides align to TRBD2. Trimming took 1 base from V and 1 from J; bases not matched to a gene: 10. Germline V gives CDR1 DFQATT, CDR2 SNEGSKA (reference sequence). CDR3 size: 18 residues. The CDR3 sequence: CSARGSQGTSGRTDTQYF. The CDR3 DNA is TGCAGTGCTAGAGGAAGCCAGGGGACTAGCGGTCGCACAGATACGCAGTATTTT.

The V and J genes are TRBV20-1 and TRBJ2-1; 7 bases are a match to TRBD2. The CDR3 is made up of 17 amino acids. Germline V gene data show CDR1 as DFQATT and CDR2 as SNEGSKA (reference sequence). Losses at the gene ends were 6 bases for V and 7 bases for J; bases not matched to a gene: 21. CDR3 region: CSASTTSSGGVVNEQFF. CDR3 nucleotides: TGCAGTGCCTCGACAACGTCTAGCGGAGGGGTGGTAAATGAGCAGTTCTTC.

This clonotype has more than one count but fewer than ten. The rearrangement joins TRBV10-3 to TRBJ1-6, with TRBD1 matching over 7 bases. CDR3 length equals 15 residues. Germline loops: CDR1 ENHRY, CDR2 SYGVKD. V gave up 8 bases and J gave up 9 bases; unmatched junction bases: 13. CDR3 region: CAILLQDREGSPLHF. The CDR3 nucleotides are TGTGCCATCCTACTTCAAGACAGGGAAGGTTCACCCCTCCACTTT.

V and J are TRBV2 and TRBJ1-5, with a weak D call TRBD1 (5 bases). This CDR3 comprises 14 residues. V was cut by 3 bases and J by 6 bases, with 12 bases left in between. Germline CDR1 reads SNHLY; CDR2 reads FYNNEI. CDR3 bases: TGTGCCAGCAGTGATCCCAGGGTCGGTCAGCCCCAGCATTTT. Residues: CASSDPRVGQPQHF.

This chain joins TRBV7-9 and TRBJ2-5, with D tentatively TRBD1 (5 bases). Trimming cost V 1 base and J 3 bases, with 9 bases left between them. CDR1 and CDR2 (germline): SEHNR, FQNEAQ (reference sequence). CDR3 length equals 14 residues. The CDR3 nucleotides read TGTGCCAGCAGCTTAGGAATAGGGGAAGAGACCCAGTACTTC. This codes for CASSLGIGEETQYF.

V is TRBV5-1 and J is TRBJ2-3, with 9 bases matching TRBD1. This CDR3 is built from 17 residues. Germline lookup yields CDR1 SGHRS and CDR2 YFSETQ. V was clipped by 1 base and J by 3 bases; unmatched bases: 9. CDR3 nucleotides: TGCGCCAGCAGCTTGTTGAGGACAGGGGATGGTACAGATACGCAGTATTTT. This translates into CASSLLRTGDGTDTQYF.

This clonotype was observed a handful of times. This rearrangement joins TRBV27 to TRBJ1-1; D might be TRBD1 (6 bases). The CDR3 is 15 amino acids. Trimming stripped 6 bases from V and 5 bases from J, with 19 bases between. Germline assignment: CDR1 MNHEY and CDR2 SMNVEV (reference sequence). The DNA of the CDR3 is TGTGCCAGCAGGATCCTAGGGGGTGAGACGACTGAAGCTTTCTTT. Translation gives CASRILGGETTEAFF.

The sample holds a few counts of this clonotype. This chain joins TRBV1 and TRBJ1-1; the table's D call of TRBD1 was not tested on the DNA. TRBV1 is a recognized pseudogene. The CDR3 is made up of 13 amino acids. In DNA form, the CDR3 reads TGCACCAGCGGGGACGGGATGAACACTGAAGCTTTCTTT. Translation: CTSGDGMNTEAFF.

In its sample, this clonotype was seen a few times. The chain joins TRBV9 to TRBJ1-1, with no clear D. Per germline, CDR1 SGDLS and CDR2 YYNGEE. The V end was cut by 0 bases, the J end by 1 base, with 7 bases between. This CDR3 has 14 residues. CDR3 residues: CASSVGWGNTEAFF. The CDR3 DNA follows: TGTGCCAGCAGCGTAGGATGGGGGAACACTGAAGCTTTCTTT.

CDR3 in amino acids: CSAFTDTQYF. As DNA, the CDR3 is TGCAGTGCTTTCACGGATACGCAGTATTTT. The chain carries TRBV20-1 and TRBJ2-3; unclear D gene. Trimming stripped 5 bases from V and 6 bases from J, with 6 bases between. Germline loops: CDR1 DFQATT, CDR2 SNEGSKA (reference sequence). The CDR3 is 10 residues long.

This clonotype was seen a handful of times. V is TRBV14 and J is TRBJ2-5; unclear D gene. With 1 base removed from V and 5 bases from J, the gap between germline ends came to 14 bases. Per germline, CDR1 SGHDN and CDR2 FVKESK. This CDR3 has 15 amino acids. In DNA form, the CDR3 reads TGTGCCAGCAGCCAAGGAGTATCAGTTTTGGAGACCCAGTACTTC. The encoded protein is CASSQGVSVLETQYF.

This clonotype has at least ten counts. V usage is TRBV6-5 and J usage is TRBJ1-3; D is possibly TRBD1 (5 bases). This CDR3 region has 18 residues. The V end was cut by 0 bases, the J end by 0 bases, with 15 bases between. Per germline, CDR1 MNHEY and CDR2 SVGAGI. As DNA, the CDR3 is TGTGCCAGCAGTTACTCCTCCGGGACGTCCAGCTCTGGAAACACCATATATTTT. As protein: CASSYSSGTSSSGNTIYF.

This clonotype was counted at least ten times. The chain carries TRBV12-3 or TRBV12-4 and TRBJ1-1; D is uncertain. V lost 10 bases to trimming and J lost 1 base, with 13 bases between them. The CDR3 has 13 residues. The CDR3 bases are TGTGCCACCTCAGGTCAGGAGAACACTGAAGCTTTCTTT. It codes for CATSGQENTEAFF.

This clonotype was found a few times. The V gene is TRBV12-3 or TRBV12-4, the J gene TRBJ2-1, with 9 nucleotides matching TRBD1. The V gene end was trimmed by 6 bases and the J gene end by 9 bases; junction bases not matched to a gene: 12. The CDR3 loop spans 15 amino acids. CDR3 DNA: TGTGCCAGCAGCCCCGAGGACAGGGGATATGGTGAGCAGTTCTTC. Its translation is CASSPEDRGYGEQFF.

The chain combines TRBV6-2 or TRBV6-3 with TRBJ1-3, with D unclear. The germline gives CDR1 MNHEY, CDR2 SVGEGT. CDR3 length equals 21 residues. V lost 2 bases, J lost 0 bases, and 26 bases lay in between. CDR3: CASSYHPRTLTWSFSGNTIYF. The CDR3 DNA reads TGTGCCAGCAGTTACCACCCTCGGACCTTGACATGGAGTTTCTCTGGAAACACCATATATTTT.

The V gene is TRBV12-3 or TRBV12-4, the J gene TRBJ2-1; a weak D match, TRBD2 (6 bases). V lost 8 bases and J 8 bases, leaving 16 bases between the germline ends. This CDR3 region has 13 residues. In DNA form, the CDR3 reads TGTGCCAGCGGCCAGACTAGTGGCGATGAGCAGTTCTTC. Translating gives CASGQTSGDEQFF.

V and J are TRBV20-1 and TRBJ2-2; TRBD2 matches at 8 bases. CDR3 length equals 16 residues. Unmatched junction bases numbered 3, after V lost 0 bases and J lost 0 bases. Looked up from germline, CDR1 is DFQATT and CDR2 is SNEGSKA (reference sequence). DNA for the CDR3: TGCAGTGCTAGAGATCGACTAGCGCCGAACACCGGGGAGCTGTTTTTT. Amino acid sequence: CSARDRLAPNTGELFF.

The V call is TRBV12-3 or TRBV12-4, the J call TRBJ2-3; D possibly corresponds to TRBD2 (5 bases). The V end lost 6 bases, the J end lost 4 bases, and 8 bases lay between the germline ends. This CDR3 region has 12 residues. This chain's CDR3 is CASRDWADTQYF. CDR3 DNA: TGTGCCAGCAGGGACTGGGCAGATACGCAGTATTTT.

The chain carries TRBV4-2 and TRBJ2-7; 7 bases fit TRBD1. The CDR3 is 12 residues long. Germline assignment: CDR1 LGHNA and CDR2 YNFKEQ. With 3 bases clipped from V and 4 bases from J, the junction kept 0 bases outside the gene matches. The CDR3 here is CASSQTGYEQYF. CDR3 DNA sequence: TGTGCCAGCAGCCAGACAGGGTACGAGCAGTACTTC.

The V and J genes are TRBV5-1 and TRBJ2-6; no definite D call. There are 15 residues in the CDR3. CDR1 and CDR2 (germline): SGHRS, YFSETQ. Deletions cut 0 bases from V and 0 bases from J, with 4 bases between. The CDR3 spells CASSLGASGANVLTF. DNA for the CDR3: TGCGCCAGCAGCTTGGGAGCCTCTGGGGCCAACGTCCTGACTTTC. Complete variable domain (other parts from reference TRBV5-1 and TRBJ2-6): KAGVTQTPRYLIKTRGQQVTLSCSPISGHRSVSWYQQTPGQGLQFLFEYFSETQRNKGNFPGRFSGRQFSNSRSEMNVSTLELGDSALYLCASSLGASGANVLTFGAGSRLTVL.

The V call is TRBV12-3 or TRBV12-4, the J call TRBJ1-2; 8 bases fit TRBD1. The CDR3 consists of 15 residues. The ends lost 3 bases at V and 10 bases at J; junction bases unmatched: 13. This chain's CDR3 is CASSFWTGTPFDYTF. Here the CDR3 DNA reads TGTGCCAGCAGTTTTTGGACAGGGACCCCCTTTGACTACACCTTC.

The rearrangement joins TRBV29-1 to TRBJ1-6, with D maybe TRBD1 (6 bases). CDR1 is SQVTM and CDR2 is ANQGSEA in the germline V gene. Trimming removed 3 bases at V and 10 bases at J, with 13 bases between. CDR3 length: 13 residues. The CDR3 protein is CSVDLGGDSPLHF. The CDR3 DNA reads TGCAGCGTTGATCTAGGGGGAGACTCACCCCTCCACTTT.